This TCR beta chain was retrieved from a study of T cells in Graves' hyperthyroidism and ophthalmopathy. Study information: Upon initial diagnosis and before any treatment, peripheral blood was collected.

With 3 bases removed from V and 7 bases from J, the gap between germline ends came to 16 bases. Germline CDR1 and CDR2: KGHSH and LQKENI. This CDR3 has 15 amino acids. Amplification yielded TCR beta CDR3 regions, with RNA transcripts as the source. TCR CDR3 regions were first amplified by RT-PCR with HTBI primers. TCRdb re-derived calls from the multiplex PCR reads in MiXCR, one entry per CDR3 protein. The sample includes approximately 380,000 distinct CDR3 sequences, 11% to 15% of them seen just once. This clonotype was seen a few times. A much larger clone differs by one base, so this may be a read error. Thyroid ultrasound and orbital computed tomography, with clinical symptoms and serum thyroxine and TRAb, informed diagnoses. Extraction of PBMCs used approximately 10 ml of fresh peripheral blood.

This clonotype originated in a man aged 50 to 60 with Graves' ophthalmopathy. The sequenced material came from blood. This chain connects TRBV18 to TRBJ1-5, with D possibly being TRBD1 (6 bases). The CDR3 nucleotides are TGTGCCAGCTCACCGCGGGCAGGGGACCGCCAGCCCCAGCATTTT. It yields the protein CASSPRAGDRQPQHF.